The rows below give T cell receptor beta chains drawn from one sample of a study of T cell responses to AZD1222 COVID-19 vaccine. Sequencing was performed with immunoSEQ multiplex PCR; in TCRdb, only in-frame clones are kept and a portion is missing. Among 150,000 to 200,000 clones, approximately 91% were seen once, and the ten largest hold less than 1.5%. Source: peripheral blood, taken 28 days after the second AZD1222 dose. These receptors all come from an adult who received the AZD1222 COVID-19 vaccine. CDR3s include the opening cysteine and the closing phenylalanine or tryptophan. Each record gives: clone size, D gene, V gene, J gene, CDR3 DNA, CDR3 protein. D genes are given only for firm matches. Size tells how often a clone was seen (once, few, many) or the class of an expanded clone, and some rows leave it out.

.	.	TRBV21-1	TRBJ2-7	TGTGCCAGCAGCAAAGTATTGAGCGGGGGGACCTACGAGCAGTACTTC	CASSKVLSGGTYEQYF
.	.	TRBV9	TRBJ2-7	TGTGCCAGTTCTCCCAGGGTTTGGGACGAGCAGTACTTC	CASSPRVWDEQYF
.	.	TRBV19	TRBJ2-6	TGTGCCAGTAGTATGGGGTCGGCCTCTGGGGCCAACGTCCTGACTTTC	CASSMGSASGANVLTF
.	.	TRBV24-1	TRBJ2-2	TGTGCCACCAGTGATTTGGGGGACGTCTTCCTCCCCCCCGGGGAGCTGTTTTTT	CATSDLGDVFLPPGELFF
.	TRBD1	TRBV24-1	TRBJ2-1	TGTGCCACCAGTGATATCGTTCGGACAGGGATGAATGAGCAGTTCTTC	CATSDIVRTGMNEQFF
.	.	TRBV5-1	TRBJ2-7	TGCGCCAGCAGCCGGGCCCTGGGGGGTTCCTACGAGCAGTACTTC	CASSRALGGSYEQYF
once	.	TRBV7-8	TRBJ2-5	TGTGCCAGCAGCACCGGGGTTCGTGAGACCCAGTACTTC	CASSTGVRETQYF
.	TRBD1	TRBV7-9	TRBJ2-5	TGTGCCAGCAGCTTACGGACAGGGTCCCAAGAGACCCAGTACTTC	CASSLRTGSQETQYF
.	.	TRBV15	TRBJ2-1	TGTGCCACCAGCGCGAGTCAGACCCTCAATGAGCAGTTCTTC	CATSASQTLNEQFF
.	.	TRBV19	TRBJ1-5	TGTGCCAGTAGTAATGGATTCAATCAGCCCCAGCATTTT	CASSNGFNQPQHF
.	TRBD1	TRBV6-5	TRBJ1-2	TGTGCCAGCAGTCGACAGGGTGTGGATGGCTACACCTTC	CASSRQGVDGYTF
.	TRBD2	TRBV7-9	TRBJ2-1	TGTGCCAGCAGCTTATCTTTAGCGGGATCCTACAATGAGCAGTTCTTC	CASSLSLAGSYNEQFF
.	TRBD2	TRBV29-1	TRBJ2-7	TGCAGCGGGTCAGGCGGGAGGGGGTCCTACGAGCAGTACTTC	CSGSGGRGSYEQYF
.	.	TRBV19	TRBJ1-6	TGTGCCTCCTCATCCGGTGGGGGTTCACCCCTCCACTTT	CASSSGGGSPLHF
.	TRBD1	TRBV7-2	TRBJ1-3	TGTGCCAGCAGCCGCGAACCGGGACAGGGCATATATTTT	CASSREPGQGIYF
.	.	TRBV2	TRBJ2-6	TGTGCCAGCAGTCCTAGTTCTGGGGCCAACGTCCTGACTTTC	CASSPSSGANVLTF
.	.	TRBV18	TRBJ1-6	TGTGCCAGCTCACCAATGGAGACAGATAATTCACCCCTCCACTTT	CASSPMETDNSPLHF
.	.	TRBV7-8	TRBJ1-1	TGTGCCAGCAGCCTAGCGGGGCAACTCAACACTGAAGCTTTCTTT	CASSLAGQLNTEAFF
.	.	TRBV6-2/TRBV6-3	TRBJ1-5	TGTGCCAGCAGTCCGAACGGGGGCTTGCATCGTTTT	CASSPNGGLHRF
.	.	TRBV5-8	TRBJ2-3	TGTGCCAGCAGCTTGATCGGGGGCCACGGCACAGATACGCAGTATTTT	CASSLIGGHGTDTQYF
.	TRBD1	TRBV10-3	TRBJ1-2	TGTGCCATCAGCGAGCAGGGGGCTGCCTATGGCTACACCTTC	CAISEQGAAYGYTF
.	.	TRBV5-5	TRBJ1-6	TGTGCCAGCAGCCGAGGGGCCGGAAATAATTCACCCCTCCACTTT	CASSRGAGNNSPLHF
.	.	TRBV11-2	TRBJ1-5	TGTGCCAGCAGCCAAGGGTCGGGCGGGAATCAGCCCCAGCATTTT	CASSQGSGGNQPQHF
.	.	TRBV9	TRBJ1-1	TGTGCCAGCAGCGTAGCCGCCAGGGCGAACACTGAAGCTTTCTTT	CASSVAARANTEAFF
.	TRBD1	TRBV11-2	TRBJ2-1	TGTGCCAGCAGCTTAGATAGGTGGGACAGCGATGAGCAGTTCTTC	CASSLDRWDSDEQFF
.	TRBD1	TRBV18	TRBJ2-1	TGTGCCAGCTCACAGCCCGGGACAGGACGAAGCTCCTACAATGAGCAGTTCTTC	CASSQPGTGRSSYNEQFF
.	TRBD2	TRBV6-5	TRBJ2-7	TGTGCCAGCAGTTACTCGATGGGGGGGGCCTACGAGCAGTACTTC	CASSYSMGGAYEQYF
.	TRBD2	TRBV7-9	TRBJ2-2	TGTGCCAGCAGCATTAGCGGGGGGGCCCGCACCGGGGAGCTGTTTTTT	CASSISGGARTGELFF